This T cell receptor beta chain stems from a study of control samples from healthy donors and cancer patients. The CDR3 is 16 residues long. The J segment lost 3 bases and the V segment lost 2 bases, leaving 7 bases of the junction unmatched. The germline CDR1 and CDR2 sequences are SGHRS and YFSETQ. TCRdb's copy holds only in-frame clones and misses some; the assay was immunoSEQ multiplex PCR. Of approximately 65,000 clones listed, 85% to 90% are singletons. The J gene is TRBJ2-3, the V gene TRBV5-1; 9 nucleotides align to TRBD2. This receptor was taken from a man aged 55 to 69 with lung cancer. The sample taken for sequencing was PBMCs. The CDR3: CASSFSSGVKTDTQYF. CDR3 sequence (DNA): TGCGCCAGCAGCTTTTCTAGCGGGGTGAAGACAGATACGCAGTATTTT. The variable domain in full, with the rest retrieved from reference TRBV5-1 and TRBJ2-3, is KAGVTQTPRYLIKTRGQQVTLSCSPISGHRSVSWYQQTPGQGLQFLFEYFSETQRNKGNFPGRFSGRQFSNSRSEMNVSTLELGDSALYLCASSFSSGVKTDTQYFGPGTRLTVL.